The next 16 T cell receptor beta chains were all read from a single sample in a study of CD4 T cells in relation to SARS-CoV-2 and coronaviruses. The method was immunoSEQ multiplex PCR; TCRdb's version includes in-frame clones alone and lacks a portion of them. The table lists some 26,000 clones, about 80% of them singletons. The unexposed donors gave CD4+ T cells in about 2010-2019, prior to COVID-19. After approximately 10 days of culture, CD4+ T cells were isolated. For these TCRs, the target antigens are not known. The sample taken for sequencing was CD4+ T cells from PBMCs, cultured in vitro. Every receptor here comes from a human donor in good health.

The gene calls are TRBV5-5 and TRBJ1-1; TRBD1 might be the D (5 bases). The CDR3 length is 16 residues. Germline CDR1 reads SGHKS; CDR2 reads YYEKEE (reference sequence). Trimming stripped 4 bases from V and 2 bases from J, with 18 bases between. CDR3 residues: CASSPYLTEANTEAFF. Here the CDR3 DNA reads TGTGCCAGCAGCCCCTACTTGACAGAAGCAAACACTGAAGCTTTCTTT.

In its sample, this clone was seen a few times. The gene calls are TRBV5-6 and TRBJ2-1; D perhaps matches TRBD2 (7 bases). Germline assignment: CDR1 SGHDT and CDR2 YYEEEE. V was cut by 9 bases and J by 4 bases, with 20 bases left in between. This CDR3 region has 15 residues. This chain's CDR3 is CATCGGGSLYNEQFF. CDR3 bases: TGTGCCACCTGCGGGGGCGGGAGCCTTTACAATGAGCAGTTCTTC.

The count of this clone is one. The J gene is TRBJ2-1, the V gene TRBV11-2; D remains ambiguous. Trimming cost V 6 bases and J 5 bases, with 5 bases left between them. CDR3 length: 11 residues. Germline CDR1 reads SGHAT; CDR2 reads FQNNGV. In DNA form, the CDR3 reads TGTGCCAGCAGGCTTCACAATGAGCAGTTCTTC. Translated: CASRLHNEQFF.

The DNA of the CDR3 is TGTGCCAGCAGCTCCCTAGCGGGAGCGAACACCGGGGAGCTGTTTTTT. This translates into CASSSLAGANTGELFF. This chain links TRBV7-2 with TRBJ2-2, with 10 nucleotides matching TRBD2. V lost 4 bases to trimming and J lost 0 bases; unmatched junction nucleotides: 2. This CDR3 region has 16 residues. The germline V gene encodes CDR1 SGHTA and CDR2 FQGNSA. The full variable domain, in which reference TRBV7-2 and TRBJ2-2 provide the parts outside the CDR3, is GAGVSQSPSNKVTEKGKDVELRCDPISGHTALYWYRQSLGQGLEFLIYFQGNSAPDKSGLPSDRFSAERTGGSVSTLTIQRTQQEDSAVYLCASSSLAGANTGELFFGEGSRLTVL.

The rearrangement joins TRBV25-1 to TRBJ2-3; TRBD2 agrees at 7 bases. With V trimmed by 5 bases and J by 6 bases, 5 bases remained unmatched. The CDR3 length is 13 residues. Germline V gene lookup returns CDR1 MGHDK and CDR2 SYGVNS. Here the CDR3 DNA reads TGTGCCAGCAGTTCCCGGGGGGATGATACGCAGTATTTT. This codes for CASSSRGDDTQYF. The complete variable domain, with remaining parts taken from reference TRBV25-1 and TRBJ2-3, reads EADIYQTPRYLVIGTGKKITLECSQTMGHDKMYWYQQDPGMELHLIHYSYGVNSTEKGDLSSESTVSRIRTEHFPLTLESARPSHTSQYLCASSSRGDDTQYFGPGTRLTVL.

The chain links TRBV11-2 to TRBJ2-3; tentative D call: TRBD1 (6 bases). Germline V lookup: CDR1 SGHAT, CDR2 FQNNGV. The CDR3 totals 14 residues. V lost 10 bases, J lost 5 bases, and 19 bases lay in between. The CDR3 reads CATSITGYQDTQYF. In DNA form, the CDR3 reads TGTGCCACCTCGATAACAGGGTATCAAGATACGCAGTATTTT.

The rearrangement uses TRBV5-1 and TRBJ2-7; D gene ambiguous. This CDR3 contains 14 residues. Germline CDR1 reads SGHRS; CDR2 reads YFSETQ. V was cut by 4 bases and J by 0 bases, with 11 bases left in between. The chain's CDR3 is CASSPTAGSYEQYF. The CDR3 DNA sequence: TGCGCCAGCAGCCCTACAGCTGGCTCCTACGAGCAGTACTTC.

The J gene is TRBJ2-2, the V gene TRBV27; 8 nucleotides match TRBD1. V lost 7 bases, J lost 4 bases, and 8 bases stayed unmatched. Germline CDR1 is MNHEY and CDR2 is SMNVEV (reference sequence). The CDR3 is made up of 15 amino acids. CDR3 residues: CASTRQGAGTGELFF. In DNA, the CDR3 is TGTGCCAGCACACGGCAGGGGGCGGGCACCGGGGAGCTGTTTTTT.

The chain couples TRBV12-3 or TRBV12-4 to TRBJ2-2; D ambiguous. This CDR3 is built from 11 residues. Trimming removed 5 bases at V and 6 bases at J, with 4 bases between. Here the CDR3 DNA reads TGTGCCAGCAGTCCGGCCGGGGAGCTGTTTTTT. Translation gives CASSPAGELFF.

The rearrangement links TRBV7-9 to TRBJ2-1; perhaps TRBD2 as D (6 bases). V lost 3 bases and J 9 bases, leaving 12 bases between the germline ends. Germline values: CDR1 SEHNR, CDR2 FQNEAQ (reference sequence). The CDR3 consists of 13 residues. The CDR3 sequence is CASSFPTRLEQFF. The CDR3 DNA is TGTGCCAGCAGCTTCCCGACTAGGCTTGAGCAGTTCTTC. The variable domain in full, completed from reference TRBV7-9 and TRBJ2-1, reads DTGVSQNPRHKITKRGQNVTFRCDPISEHNRLYWYRQTLGQGPEFLTYFQNEAQLEKSRLLSDRFSAERPKGSFSTLEIQRTEQGDSAMYLCASSFPTRLEQFFGPGTRLTVL.

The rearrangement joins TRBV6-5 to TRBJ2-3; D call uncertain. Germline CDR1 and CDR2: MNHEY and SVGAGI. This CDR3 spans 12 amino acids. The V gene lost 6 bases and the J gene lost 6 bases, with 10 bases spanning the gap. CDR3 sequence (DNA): TGTGCCAGCAGCCGAAGTGTGGATACGCAGTATTTT. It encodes CASSRSVDTQYF.

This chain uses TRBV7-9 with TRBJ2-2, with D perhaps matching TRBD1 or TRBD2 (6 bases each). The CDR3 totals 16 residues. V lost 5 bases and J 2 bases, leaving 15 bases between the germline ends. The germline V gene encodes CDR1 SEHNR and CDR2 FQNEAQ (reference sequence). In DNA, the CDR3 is TGTGCCAGCAGCCAGTACGGGGGCATCAACACCGGGGAGCTGTTTTTT. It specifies CASSQYGGINTGELFF.

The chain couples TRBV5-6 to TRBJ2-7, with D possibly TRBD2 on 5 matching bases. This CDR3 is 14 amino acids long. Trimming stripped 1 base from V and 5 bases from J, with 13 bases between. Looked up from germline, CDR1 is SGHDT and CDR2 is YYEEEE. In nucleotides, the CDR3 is TGTGCCAGCAGCTTGACCGGACTGCCGGACGAGCAGTACTTC. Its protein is CASSLTGLPDEQYF.

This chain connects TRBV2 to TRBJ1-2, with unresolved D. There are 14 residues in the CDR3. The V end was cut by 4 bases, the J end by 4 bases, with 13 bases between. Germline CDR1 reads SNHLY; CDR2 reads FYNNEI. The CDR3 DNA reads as TGTGCCAGCAGTGTGACACCGGAAAGCTATGGCTACACCTTC. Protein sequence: CASSVTPESYGYTF.

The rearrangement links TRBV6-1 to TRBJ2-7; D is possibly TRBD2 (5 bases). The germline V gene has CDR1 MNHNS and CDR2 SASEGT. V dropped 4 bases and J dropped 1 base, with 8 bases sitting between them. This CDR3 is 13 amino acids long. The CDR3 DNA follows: TGTGCCAGCAGTGCTAGCCGATCCTACGAGCAGTACTTC. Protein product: CASSASRSYEQYF.

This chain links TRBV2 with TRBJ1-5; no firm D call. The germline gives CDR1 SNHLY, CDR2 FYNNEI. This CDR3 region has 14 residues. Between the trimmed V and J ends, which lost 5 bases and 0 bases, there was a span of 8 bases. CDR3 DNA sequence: TGTGCCAGCAGTCAACAGAATAGCAATCAGCCCCAGCATTTT. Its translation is CASSQQNSNQPQHF.